These 14 T cell receptor beta chains share one sample of origin, sequenced in a study of T cell responses to AZD1222 COVID-19 vaccine. Sequencing used immunoSEQ multiplex PCR; TCRdb keeps in-frame clones, though not all of them. Among more than 85,000 clones, roughly nine tenths were seen once, and the ten largest hold about 7.5%. The sequenced sample was peripheral blood, obtained on day 0 of AZD1222 vaccination. Receptors originate from an adult in good health.

The chain couples TRBV5-1 to TRBJ1-1; D is ambiguous. This CDR3 comprises 16 residues. The germline V gene encodes CDR1 SGHRS and CDR2 YFSETQ. V lost 1 base and J 5 bases, leaving 18 bases between the germline ends. In nucleotides, the CDR3 is TGCGCCAGCAGCTTGTGGTCCTCAACCCTGGGTACTGAAGCTTTCTTT. This translates into CASSLWSSTLGTEAFF.

V and J are TRBV7-2 and TRBJ1-2, with 10 bases lining up with TRBD1. The CDR3 spans 14 residues. Per germline, CDR1 SGHTA and CDR2 FQGNSA. Trimming took 5 bases from V and 6 from J; bases not matched to a gene: 6. This chain's CDR3 is CASSAGTGVDGYTF. CDR3 sequence (DNA): TGTGCCAGCAGCGCCGGGACAGGGGTTGATGGCTACACCTTC. Full variable domain (rest looked up from reference TRBV7-2 and TRBJ1-2): GAGVSQSPSNKVTEKGKDVELRCDPISGHTALYWYRQSLGQGLEFLIYFQGNSAPDKSGLPSDRFSAERTGGSVSTLTIQRTQQEDSAVYLCASSAGTGVDGYTFGSGTRLTVV.

The chain combines TRBV7-9 with TRBJ2-2; D tentatively reads TRBD1 or TRBD2 (5 bases each). Germline CDR1 is SEHNR and CDR2 is FQNEAQ (reference sequence). This CDR3 is built from 17 residues. Trimming shortened V by 1 base and J by 4 bases, and 16 bases separated the two germline ends. CDR3 sequence reads: CASSLVWDELATGELFF. The CDR3 nucleotides read TGTGCCAGCAGCTTAGTTTGGGACGAGCTTGCCACCGGGGAGCTGTTTTTT.

The J gene is TRBJ1-4, the V gene TRBV27; the match to TRBD1 covers 7 bases. The CDR3 runs to 16 residues. Germline V gene sequence: CDR1 MNHEY, CDR2 SMNVEV (reference sequence). The V gene end was trimmed by 6 bases and the J gene end by 2 bases; junction bases not matched to a gene: 9. The CDR3 DNA reads TGTGCCAGCAGGAATGACAGGGTGTCGACTAATGAAAAACTGTTTTTT. It yields the protein CASRNDRVSTNEKLFF.

The V call is TRBV14, the J call TRBJ2-3; 10 bases agree with TRBD2. Germline V lookup: CDR1 SGHDN, CDR2 FVKESK. The CDR3 spans 16 residues. After removal of 4 bases from V and 7 bases from J, the junction contained 11 bases not matched to a gene. Here the CDR3 reads CASSRSDSGRLYTQYF. For the CDR3, the DNA is TGTGCCAGCAGCCGAAGCGATAGCGGGAGGTTATATACGCAGTATTTT.

This chain connects TRBV7-3 to TRBJ1-2, with 7 bases aligning to TRBD1. The V segment lost 5 bases and the J segment 5 bases; nucleotides outside the gene matches: 14. The CDR3 spans 16 residues. The V gene's germline CDR1 is SGHTA and CDR2 FQGTGA. For the CDR3, the DNA is TGTGCCAGCAGCCTGACAGGGACTCAGGGGGAGTATGGCTACACCTTC. Translated, it gives CASSLTGTQGEYGYTF.

The chain recombines TRBV5-1 with TRBJ2-7; TRBD1 aligns across 12 bases. The CDR3 spans 15 residues. The germline V gene encodes CDR1 SGHRS and CDR2 YFSETQ. With V trimmed by 4 bases and J by 7 bases, 9 bases remained unmatched. CDR3 nucleotides: TGCGCCAGCAGCCCGACGGGACAGGGGGCAGGGGAGCAGTACTTC. It specifies CASSPTGQGAGEQYF. Supplemented by reference TRBV5-1 and TRBJ2-7, the full variable domain reads KAGVTQTPRYLIKTRGQQVTLSCSPISGHRSVSWYQQTPGQGLQFLFEYFSETQRNKGNFPGRFSGRQFSNSRSEMNVSTLELGDSALYLCASSPTGQGAGEQYFGPGTRLTVT.

The chain carries TRBV7-9 and TRBJ1-4; TRBD1 agrees at 11 bases. V gave up 7 bases and J gave up 8 bases; unmatched junction bases: 9. This CDR3 region has 15 residues. Germline V lookup: CDR1 SEHNR, CDR2 FQNEAQ (reference sequence). The CDR3 sequence is CASTPSDRGREKLFF. CDR3 coding DNA: TGTGCCAGCACCCCCTCGGACAGGGGGCGAGAAAAACTGTTTTTT.

This chain links TRBV3-1 (or the pseudogene TRBV3-2) with TRBJ2-7; D gene unclear. This CDR3 has 15 amino acids. Germline values: CDR1 LGHDT, CDR2 YNNKEL (reference sequence). With 1 base removed from V and 2 bases from J, the gap between germline ends came to 12 bases. The CDR3 coding sequence is TGTGCCAGCAGCCAAGGGTTATCGGCCGCCTACGAGCAGTACTTC. Translation: CASSQGLSAAYEQYF.

This clone showed up just once. V is TRBV20-1 and J is TRBJ2-1; no firm D call. V lost 3 bases and J 9 bases, leaving 9 bases between the germline ends. CDR1 is DFQATT and CDR2 is SNEGSKA in the germline V gene (reference sequence). The CDR3 consists of 11 residues. CDR3 sequence (DNA): TGCAGTGCTAGGCCCCTCGTTGAGCAGTTCTTC. Its protein product is CSARPLVEQFF.

The rearrangement joins TRBV3-1 (or the pseudogene TRBV3-2) to TRBJ1-5; D unresolved. The ends were cut back, 3 bases at V and 1 base at J, with 7 bases in the middle. Germline CDR1 LGHDT, CDR2 YNNKEL (reference sequence). CDR3 length: 14 amino acids. DNA of the CDR3: TGTGCCAGCAGCCAGGGTTCGAGCAATCAGCCCCAGCATTTT. Translating gives CASSQGSSNQPQHF.

V is TRBV28 and J is TRBJ1-2; D is uncertain. Germline V CDR1 and CDR2: MDHEN, SYDVKM. The ends were cut back, 5 bases at V and 0 bases at J, with 10 bases in the middle. This CDR3 comprises 14 residues. CDR3 residues: CASSLGSANYGYTF. CDR3 bases: TGTGCCAGCAGTCTAGGGTCAGCTAACTATGGCTACACCTTC.

The chain couples TRBV2 to TRBJ2-1; D is perhaps TRBD2 (6 bases). The CDR3 contains 14 residues. The V gene's germline CDR1 is SNHLY and CDR2 FYNNEI. Between the trimmed V and J ends, which lost 6 bases and 2 bases, there was a span of 11 bases. The CDR3 loop is CASRLGGAYNEQFF. The DNA of the CDR3 is TGTGCCAGCAGGCTAGGAGGGGCCTACAATGAGCAGTTCTTC.

V gene TRBV2 combines with J gene TRBJ1-1; a weak D match, TRBD1 (5 bases). This CDR3 has 13 amino acids. The V end lost 2 bases, the J end lost 5 bases, and 9 bases lay between the germline ends. Germline-derived CDR1 and CDR2 are SNHLY and FYNNEI. The CDR3 spells CASSEMRGTEAFF. In DNA form, the CDR3 reads TGTGCCAGCAGTGAAATGCGGGGGACTGAAGCTTTCTTT.